The entry below describes one TCR beta chain. Its antigen is unknown. Every donor provided one heparinised blood draw, which averaged approximately 120 mL. This entry is derived from a study of beta chain features in type 1 diabetes. The study, taken as a whole, reports: Within patients, naive, central memory and Treg TCRB repertoires seemed more similar than within healthy donors. Type 1 diabetes patients had TCRB CDR3s that were shorter (moderately but significantly so) in all four CD4+ subsets.

The CDR3 is 16 amino acids. Unmatched junction bases numbered 7, after V lost 5 bases and J lost 1 base. Germline CDR1 and CDR2: MNHEY and SMNVEV (reference sequence). Expressed TCRB transcripts were sequenced, since all the RNA that had been isolated was reverse transcribed. Libraries were prepared by immunoSEQ multiplex PCR; TCRdb keeps only in-frame clonotypes and omits some of them. The sample lists a few hundred thousand clones; around 10% were seen once. The sequence came from a man aged 30 to 39 with type 1 diabetes. Sequencing used central memory CD4+ T cells from blood. The rearrangement uses TRBV27 and TRBJ2-7, with 11 bases identical to TRBD2. CDR3 nucleotide sequence: TGTGCCAGCAGTGCTCTACTAGCGGGAGCTTCCTACGAGCAGTACTTC. Protein: CASSALLAGASYEQYF.